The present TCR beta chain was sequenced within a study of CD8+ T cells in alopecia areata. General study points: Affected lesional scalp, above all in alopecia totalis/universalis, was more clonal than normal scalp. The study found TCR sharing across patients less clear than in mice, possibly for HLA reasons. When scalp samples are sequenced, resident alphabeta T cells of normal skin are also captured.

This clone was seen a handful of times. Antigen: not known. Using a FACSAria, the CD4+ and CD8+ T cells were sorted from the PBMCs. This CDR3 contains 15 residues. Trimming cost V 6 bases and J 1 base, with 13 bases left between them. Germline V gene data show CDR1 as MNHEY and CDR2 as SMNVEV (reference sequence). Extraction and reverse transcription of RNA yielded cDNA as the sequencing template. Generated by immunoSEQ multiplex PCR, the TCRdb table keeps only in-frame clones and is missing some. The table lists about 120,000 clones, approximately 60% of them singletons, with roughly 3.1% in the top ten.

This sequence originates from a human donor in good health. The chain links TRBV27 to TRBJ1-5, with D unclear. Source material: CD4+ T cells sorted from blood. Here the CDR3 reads CASSNKLGSNQPQHF. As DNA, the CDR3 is TGTGCCAGCAGCAATAAGTTGGGGAGCAATCAGCCCCAGCATTTT.